These 26 T cell receptor beta chains originate from one sample sequenced in a study of blood T cell repertoires in COVID-19. Assay: immunoSEQ multiplex PCR; the TCRdb copy retains only in-frame clones and omits some. Of over 200,000 clones in the sample, around four fifths were seen once. Material for sequencing was peripheral blood. Source of these receptors: an older man with acute or convalescent COVID-19.

Here the CDR3 reads CASSLGQGGGYTF. In DNA, the CDR3 is TGTGCCAGCAGCTTAGGACAGGGGGGTGGCTACACCTTC. This chain links TRBV7-2 with TRBJ1-2, with 9 bases aligning to TRBD1. This CDR3 has 13 residues. Trimming at V came to 1 base and at J to 7 bases, leaving 1 base not matched to a gene. Germline CDR1 reads SGHTA; CDR2 reads FQGNSA.

V usage is TRBV5-1 and J usage is TRBJ2-1; D may be TRBD2 (5 bases). This CDR3 comprises 14 residues. Germline values: CDR1 SGHRS, CDR2 YFSETQ. The ends were cut back, 5 bases at V and 2 bases at J, with 11 bases in the middle. CDR3 loop: CASRAMRAYNEQFF. DNA for the CDR3: TGCGCCAGCAGGGCTATGCGGGCCTACAATGAGCAGTTCTTC.

The J gene is TRBJ1-1, the V gene TRBV19; D not certain. Per the germline V gene, CDR1 is LNHDA and CDR2 is SQIVND (reference sequence). V lost 3 bases, J lost 0 bases, and 8 bases lay in between. The CDR3 runs to 14 residues. CDR3 amino acids: CASSIRTVNTEAFF. Here the CDR3 DNA reads TGTGCCAGTAGTATCCGAACGGTGAACACTGAAGCTTTCTTT.

The J gene is TRBJ1-2, the V gene TRBV28, with D perhaps TRBD1 (6 bases). This CDR3 spans 13 amino acids. Trimming removed 5 bases from V and 8 bases from J, with 15 bases in between. Germline CDR1 MDHEN, CDR2 SYDVKM. The CDR3 DNA reads as TGTGCCAGCAGTGCCGGGACAATATTCGGCTACACCTTC. Translated, it gives CASSAGTIFGYTF.

This chain links TRBV5-4 with TRBJ2-2; 7 nucleotides align to TRBD2. Looked up from germline, CDR1 is SGHNT and CDR2 is YYREEE (reference sequence). The J segment lost 0 bases and the V segment lost 3 bases, leaving 8 bases of the junction unmatched. The CDR3 has 17 residues. The CDR3 DNA follows: TGTGCCAGCAGCTCTGGAGGAGGACTAGCGAACACCGGGGAGCTGTTTTTT. Translating gives CASSSGGGLANTGELFF.

This chain joins TRBV19 and TRBJ2-5, with D perhaps TRBD1 (6 bases). The CDR3 contains 14 residues. Trimming took 1 base from V and 2 from J, leaving 8 bases between them. From germline, CDR1 is LNHDA and CDR2 SQIVND (reference sequence). The CDR3 reads CASSIVGHQETQYF. CDR3 bases: TGTGCCAGTAGTATAGTGGGACATCAAGAGACCCAGTACTTC.

This clone was picked up a small number of times. The chain employs TRBV11-2 and TRBJ2-5, with a possible D match to TRBD2 (5 bases). The CDR3 extends over 14 amino acids. The V and J ends lost 4 bases and 5 bases respectively, with 14 bases between them. Germline V lookup: CDR1 SGHAT, CDR2 FQNNGV. The CDR3 bases are TGTGCCAGCAGCTCTCTTACCGGGATGGAGACCCAGTACTTC. As protein: CASSSLTGMETQYF.

The CDR3 sequence: CSVEGPWANTQYF. The DNA for the CDR3 is TGCAGCGTTGAAGGGCCCTGGGCGAATACGCAGTATTTT. The genes are TRBV29-1 and TRBJ2-3; no definite D call. V shed 1 base and J shed 7 bases, with 12 bases lying between them. The germline V gene encodes CDR1 SQVTM and CDR2 ANQGSEA. The CDR3 runs 13 residues.

This chain joins TRBV5-1 and TRBJ2-7; 7 nucleotides match TRBD1. CDR1 and CDR2 from the germline V gene are SGHRS and YFSETQ. Trimming cost V 0 bases and J 4 bases; bases outside gene matches: 7. CDR3 size: 15 residues. The CDR3 is CASSLAPGQRYEQYF. CDR3 DNA sequence: TGCGCCAGCAGCTTGGCACCGGGACAGAGATACGAGCAGTACTTC. The entire variable domain, with the rest obtained from reference TRBV5-1 and TRBJ2-7, is as follows: KAGVTQTPRYLIKTRGQQVTLSCSPISGHRSVSWYQQTPGQGLQFLFEYFSETQRNKGNFPGRFSGRQFSNSRSEMNVSTLELGDSALYLCASSLAPGQRYEQYFGPGTRLTVT.

The chain couples TRBV7-3 to TRBJ2-3; 10 bases are shared with TRBD1. The CDR3 is made up of 15 amino acids. The junction had 6 bases not matched to a gene; V was cut back by 5 bases and J by 4 bases. Looked up from germline, CDR1 is SGHTA and CDR2 is FQGTGA. CDR3 in DNA: TGTGCCAGCAGCACCGGACAGGGGGGGGCAGATACGCAGTATTTT. This translates into CASSTGQGGADTQYF.

The chain employs TRBV27 and TRBJ2-3; TRBD2 matches at 7 bases. CDR1 and CDR2 (germline): MNHEY, SMNVEV (reference sequence). With 4 bases clipped from V and 6 bases from J, the junction kept 4 bases outside the gene matches. The CDR3 spans 13 residues. This CDR3 is CASSYKGGDTQYF. The CDR3 coding sequence is TGTGCCAGCAGTTATAAGGGAGGGGATACGCAGTATTTT.

The chain is built from TRBV7-8 and TRBJ1-3, with D perhaps TRBD1 (5 bases). Per the germline V gene, CDR1 is SGHVS and CDR2 is FQNEAQ. The CDR3 extends over 15 amino acids. Trimming cost V 4 bases and J 2 bases, with 12 bases left between them. DNA of the CDR3: TGTGCCAGCAGCTACTTAGAAGGGGCTGGAAACACCATATATTTT. The encoded protein is CASSYLEGAGNTIYF.

The chain employs TRBV5-5 and TRBJ1-4, with TRBD1 identical over 10 bases. Per germline, CDR1 SGHKS and CDR2 YYEKEE (reference sequence). With 5 bases clipped from V and 2 bases from J, the junction kept 3 bases outside the gene matches. The CDR3 is 15 residues long. Here the CDR3 DNA reads TGTGCCAGCAGATGGGGACAGGGGACTAATGAAAAACTGTTTTTT. It encodes CASRWGQGTNEKLFF.

The chain uses TRBV7-3 and TRBJ2-1, with TRBD2 as a possible D gene (6 bases). This CDR3 region has 15 residues. V was trimmed by 5 bases and J by 3 bases, leaving 14 bases between them. Germline assignment: CDR1 SGHTA and CDR2 FQGTGA. The DNA of the CDR3 is TGTGCCAGCAGCACGCGCAAGACTAGCTACAATGAGCAGTTCTTC. Translated: CASSTRKTSYNEQFF.

This CDR3 is CASSLRGGGPGYEQYF. As DNA, the CDR3 is TGTGCCAGCAGCTTAAGGGGCGGGGGTCCGGGCTACGAGCAGTACTTC. V usage is TRBV11-3 and J usage is TRBJ2-7; 7 bases align to TRBD2. The CDR3 contains 16 residues. Germline V lookup: CDR1 SGHNT, CDR2 YENEEA. J gave up 3 bases and V 2 bases, and 10 bases lay outside the gene matches. The full variable domain, with the rest looked up from reference TRBV11-3 and TRBJ2-7, is EAGVVQSPRYKIIEKKQPVAFWCNPISGHNTLYWYLQNLGQGPELLIRYENEEAVDDSQLPKDRFSAERLKGVDSTLKIQPAELGDSAVYLCASSLRGGGPGYEQYFGPGTRLTVT.

The J gene is TRBJ2-1, the V gene TRBV5-1, with a tentative D call TRBD2 (6 bases). CDR1 is SGHRS, CDR2 YFSETQ, per germline. V was cut by 2 bases and J by 7 bases, with 10 bases left in between. This CDR3 region has 13 residues. The DNA for the CDR3 is TGCGCCAGCAGCTTAACTAGCACGAATGAGCAGTTCTTC. It encodes CASSLTSTNEQFF.

This chain links TRBV6-5 with TRBJ2-3; TRBD2 matches at 9 bases. Germline-derived CDR1 and CDR2 are MNHEY and SVGAGI. There are 16 residues in the CDR3. V shed 3 bases and J 3 bases; nucleotides not matched to a gene: 7. The CDR3 region is CASSYIEREETDTQYF. The CDR3 DNA is TGTGCCAGCAGTTATATCGAGCGGGAGGAAACAGATACGCAGTATTTT.

The sample holds one count of this clone. The chain uses TRBV6-5 and TRBJ2-7, with 13 bases lining up with TRBD2. The V and J ends lost 5 bases and 5 bases, in that order; junction bases with no gene match: 3. There are 14 residues in the CDR3. Germline-derived CDR1 and CDR2 are MNHEY and SVGAGI. The CDR3, as DNA: TGTGCCAGCAGTAGGACTAGCGGGAGTAACGAGCAGTACTTC. Residues: CASSRTSGSNEQYF.

The rearrangement joins TRBV20-1 to TRBJ2-7, with D possibly matching TRBD1 (5 bases). Germline CDR1 reads DFQATT; CDR2 reads SNEGSKA (reference sequence). Trimming cost V 3 bases and J 4 bases, with 7 bases left between them. This CDR3 region has 11 residues. The chain's CDR3 is CSASQGYEQYF. Here the CDR3 DNA reads TGCAGTGCTAGCCAGGGATACGAGCAGTACTTC.

This clone was seen a few times. V usage is TRBV29-1 and J usage is TRBJ2-1, with TRBD2 matching over 8 bases. V lost 6 bases, J lost 5 bases, and 9 bases stayed unmatched. Germline CDR1 is SQVTM and CDR2 is ANQGSEA. The CDR3 has 14 amino acids. In DNA, the CDR3 is TGCAGCGTCGATCTAGCGGGTAGTAACAATGAGCAGTTCTTC. Translating gives CSVDLAGSNNEQFF.

The V call is TRBV9, the J call TRBJ2-7; D is possibly TRBD2 (6 bases). Trimming took 1 base from V and 3 from J, leaving 17 bases between them. The germline CDR1 and CDR2 sequences are SGDLS and YYNGEE. CDR3 length: 16 residues. The DNA of the CDR3 is TGTGCCAGCAGCGTATCGTCCGTAGCGGCCGACTACGAGCAGTACTTC. It encodes CASSVSSVAADYEQYF.

Here the CDR3 DNA reads TGCGCCAGCAGCTTCGGCGGGAGTCTTAATGAGCAGTTCTTC. This sequence encodes CASSFGGSLNEQFF. The chain combines TRBV5-1 with TRBJ2-1; TRBD2 agrees at 7 bases. The V gene end was trimmed by 2 bases and the J gene end by 7 bases; junction bases not matched to a gene: 6. CDR3 length equals 14 residues. Germline assignment: CDR1 SGHRS and CDR2 YFSETQ.

The V call is TRBV5-1, the J call TRBJ1-3; 7 nucleotides match TRBD1. J gave up 8 bases and V 3 bases, and 8 bases lay outside the gene matches. CDR1 SGHRS and CDR2 YFSETQ come from the germline V gene. The CDR3 is 14 amino acids. The CDR3 sequence: CASSSGTAADTIYF. CDR3 in DNA: TGCGCCAGCAGCTCTGGGACAGCTGCGGACACCATATATTTT. Looking up the rest from reference TRBV5-1 and TRBJ1-3 gives the full variable domain: KAGVTQTPRYLIKTRGQQVTLSCSPISGHRSVSWYQQTPGQGLQFLFEYFSETQRNKGNFPGRFSGRQFSNSRSEMNVSTLELGDSALYLCASSSGTAADTIYFGEGSWLTVV.

The gene calls are TRBV5-4 and TRBJ1-6, with 9 nucleotides matching TRBD1. This CDR3 region has 15 residues. The V and J ends lost 4 bases and 7 bases, in that order; junction bases with no gene match: 6. Germline CDR1 and CDR2: SGHNT and YYREEE (reference sequence). The CDR3 region has the DNA TGTGCCAGCAGCCGCAGGGGGACAGGGAATTCACCCCTCCACTTT. Encoded protein: CASSRRGTGNSPLHF.

The chain combines TRBV29-1 with TRBJ1-1; D is perhaps TRBD1 (6 bases). V was cut by 6 bases and J by 0 bases, with 11 bases left in between. There are 13 residues in the CDR3. Germline V lookup: CDR1 SQVTM, CDR2 ANQGSEA. CDR3: CSVRGRVNTEAFF. The CDR3 region has the DNA TGCAGCGTCAGGGGCAGGGTGAACACTGAAGCTTTCTTT.

The rearrangement links TRBV19 to TRBJ2-4, with D possibly being TRBD2 (6 bases). CDR1 and CDR2 (germline): LNHDA, SQIVND (reference sequence). Trimming took 6 bases from V and 6 from J, leaving 18 bases between them. CDR3 size: 15 residues. CDR3 sequence: CASSPFGRGGNIQYF. CDR3 coding DNA: TGTGCCAGTAGCCCGTTTGGAAGGGGAGGAAACATTCAGTACTTC.